This is a list of T cell receptor beta chains from one sample in a study of shared clonotypes between healthy human individuals. Sequencing used immunoSEQ multiplex PCR; TCRdb keeps in-frame clones, though not all of them. This repertoire shows about 1 million clones, around 75% found once; its top ten account for around 1.5%. The sample consisted of memory CD4+ T cells sorted from blood. The receptors here all came from a man between 18 and 29 years old in good health. Each CDR3 is given with its conserved first and last residue. A D gene is named only where the DNA matches it firmly. Clone size is not always given. Where it is, it says once, few, many or a class for expanded clones.

D gene	clone size	V gene	J gene	CDR3 protein	CDR3 DNA
NA	few	TRBV5-1	TRBJ2-7	CASSGGGTGGQSYEQYF	TGCGCCAGCAGCGGTGGGGGCACGGGAGGACAATCCTACGAGCAGTACTTC
NA	once	TRBV7-6	TRBJ2-5	CASSPRETQYF	TGTGCCAGCAGCCCCCGAGAGACCCAGTACTTC
NA	many	TRBV18	TRBJ1-2	CASSLPIKDTYGYTF	TGTGCCAGCTCACTTCCGATCAAGGATACCTATGGCTACACCTTC
TRBD1	NA	TRBV7-9	TRBJ2-7	CASSGKGTGIYEQYF	TGTGCCAGCAGCGGCAAGGGGACAGGGATCTACGAGCAGTACTTC
NA	NA	TRBV28	TRBJ1-2	CASSSPGAAEANYGYTF	TGTGCCAGCAGTTCCCCAGGGGCGGCTGAGGCTAACTATGGCTACACCTTC
TRBD1	NA	TRBV2	TRBJ1-2	CASKGQESYGYTF	TGTGCCAGCAAAGGACAGGAGAGCTATGGCTACACCTTC
NA	NA	TRBV6-6	TRBJ2-2	CASSRTTGELFF	TGTGCCAGCAGTCGGACCACCGGGGAGCTGTTTTTT
TRBD2	NA	TRBV7-2	TRBJ2-7	CASSLVEGGVYEQYF	TGTGCCAGCAGCTTAGTTGAGGGAGGGGTCTACGAGCAGTACTTC
NA	NA	TRBV28	TRBJ1-2	CAIQRGRNYGYTF	TGTGCCATTCAAAGGGGACGGAACTATGGCTACACCTTC
NA	NA	TRBV9	TRBJ2-3	CASSVDQGPDTQYF	TGTGCCAGCAGCGTAGATCAGGGCCCAGATACGCAGTATTTT
NA	NA	TRBV29-1	TRBJ1-1	CSAYKLVNTEAFF	TGCAGCGCCTACAAGTTAGTGAACACTGAAGCTTTCTTT
TRBD1	NA	TRBV5-6	TRBJ2-6	CASSLGDRGGANVLTF	TGTGCCAGCAGCTTGGGGGACAGGGGTGGGGCCAACGTCCTGACTTTC
NA	NA	TRBV7-9	TRBJ2-7	CASSLAISAQGAVDEQYF	TGTGCCAGCAGCTTAGCGATCTCGGCCCAGGGAGCCGTGGACGAGCAGTACTTC
TRBD2	NA	TRBV28	TRBJ2-7	CASSPHGRAYEQYF	TGTGCCAGCAGTCCGCATGGGAGGGCCTACGAGCAGTACTTC
NA	few	TRBV5-1	TRBJ2-3	CASSLEVRITDTQYF	TGCGCCAGCAGCTTGGAGGTCAGGATCACAGATACGCAGTATTTT
TRBD1	few	TRBV11-2	TRBJ2-2	CASSVRQGAGGELFF	TGTGCCAGCAGCGTCAGACAGGGGGCAGGCGGGGAGCTGTTTTTT
NA	many	TRBV18	TRBJ2-2	CASSPPRRGLGELFF	TGTGCCAGCTCACCACCGCGCAGGGGCCTAGGGGAGCTGTTTTTT
NA	few	TRBV5-1	TRBJ2-5	CASSSPGQGETQYF	TGCGCCAGCAGCTCCCCGGGACAAGGAGAGACCCAGTACTTC
NA	NA	TRBV4-3	TRBJ1-2	CASSQERINYGYTF	TGCGCCAGCAGCCAAGAAAGGATAAACTATGGCTACACCTTC
NA	once	TRBV28	TRBJ2-3	CASSADSTDTQYF	TGTGCCAGCAGTGCGGATAGCACAGATACGCAGTATTTT
NA	many	TRBV7-9	TRBJ2-5	CASSPDRSPQTQYF	TGTGCCAGCAGCCCAGACAGGTCGCCTCAGACCCAGTACTTC
NA	NA	TRBV28	TRBJ1-4	CASSPQGKANEKLFF	TGTGCCAGCAGCCCTCAGGGGAAAGCTAATGAAAAACTGTTTTTT
NA	NA	TRBV5-4	TRBJ2-7	CASSSRGPASDEQYF	TGTGCCAGCAGCTCTAGGGGCCCCGCCTCCGACGAGCAGTACTTC
NA	NA	TRBV4-2	TRBJ1-1	CASSRDLTGEGEAFF	TGTGCCAGCAGCCGAGACCTTACGGGAGAGGGCGAAGCTTTCTTT
NA	NA	TRBV4-3	TRBJ1-3	CASSQDSGNTIYF	TGCGCCAGCAGCCAAGATAGCGGAAACACCATATATTTT
NA	once	TRBV7-9	TRBJ2-7	CASSLVVGKCEQYF	TGTGCCAGCAGCTTGGTTGTAGGGAAATGCGAGCAGTACTTC
TRBD2	NA	TRBV5-4	TRBJ2-6	CASRGRAGPNSGANVLTF	TGTGCCAGCAGGGGGAGGGCAGGGCCTAACTCTGGGGCCAACGTCCTGACTTTC
TRBD1	few	TRBV10-3	TRBJ1-5	CAIRTGENQPQHF	TGTGCCATCAGGACAGGGGAGAATCAGCCCCAGCATTTT
TRBD1	NA	TRBV7-6	TRBJ2-2	CASSRQGNAGELFF	TGTGCCAGCAGTAGACAGGGGAACGCCGGGGAGCTGTTTTTT
TRBD1	NA	TRBV19	TRBJ1-2	CASTPTGILGGYTF	TGTGCCAGTACCCCGACAGGGATTTTGGGAGGCTACACCTTC
TRBD1	NA	TRBV7-2	TRBJ2-7	CASSSGQVNEQYF	TGTGCCAGCAGCTCGGGACAGGTGAACGAGCAGTACTTC
TRBD1	NA	TRBV19	TRBJ1-5	CASRGSTGSGSNQPQHF	TGTGCCAGTAGGGGCTCGACAGGGTCGGGGAGCAATCAGCCCCAGCATTTT
TRBD1	NA	TRBV27	TRBJ2-2	CATKGSGGLNTGELFF	TGTGCCACCAAAGGGTCAGGGGGCCTGAACACCGGGGAGCTGTTTTTT
TRBD2	NA	TRBV29-1	TRBJ2-3	CSVGASGGRDTQYF	TGCAGCGTTGGGGCTAGCGGGGGGCGAGATACGCAGTATTTT
NA	NA	TRBV11-2	TRBJ2-7	CASSLPQDSTEQYF	TGTGCCAGCAGCTTACCCCAGGACTCGACCGAGCAGTACTTC
NA	NA	TRBV9	TRBJ2-3	CASSVGGTYTDTQYF	TGTGCCAGCAGCGTGGGCGGGACGTACACAGATACGCAGTATTTT
TRBD2	NA	TRBV12-5	TRBJ2-3	CASGLGTSRTDTQYF	TGTGCTAGTGGTCTCGGGACTAGCAGGACAGATACGCAGTATTTT
NA	NA	TRBV5-4	TRBJ1-3	CASSLAKDGNSGNTIYF	TGTGCCAGCAGCTTGGCCAAGGACGGGAACTCTGGAAACACCATATATTTT